The text below deals with one T cell receptor beta chain. The antigen is unknown. Other DNA sequences in the same sample also yield this CDR3. Libraries were prepared by immunoSEQ multiplex PCR; TCRdb keeps only in-frame clonotypes and omits some of them. The table shows a few hundred thousand clones, with around three quarters occurring only once. The sample is drawn from a study of shared clonotypes between healthy human individuals. General observations from the study: Blood was the only sampled material, and tissue repertoires likely differ. Among donors, the sharing of clonotypes was expected to be influenced by sequencing depth.

Germline V gene data show CDR1 as SGHRS and CDR2 as YFSETQ. The CDR3 totals 13 residues. V gave up 0 bases and J gave up 4 bases, with 7 bases separating them. Around 100 million PBMCs were counted before genomic DNA extraction. The receptor was derived from a woman aged 40 to 50 in good health. Some clones in this sample may be carry-over from other donors' samples. This sequence joins TRBV5-1 and TRBJ2-5; D is perhaps TRBD1 (5 bases). Source material: PBMCs. In nucleotides, the CDR3 is TGCGCCAGCAGCTTGGGTCAGGGAGAGACCCAGTACTTC. Residues: CASSLGQGETQYF.